This T cell receptor (beta chain) was sequenced during a study of molecular identifiers for immune sequencing clone quantification. TCRdb itself ran the PCR reads through MiXCR, one entry per CDR3 protein. The data show about 330,000 distinct CDR3 sequences, with roughly a quarter seen just once and 0.65% to 0.75% held by the top ten. Overall study findings and caveats: Clones above 20 RNA copies contained over 97% of effector molecules but under 1% of naive ones.

The sample holds many counts of this clonotype. Its specificity is not known. Between the trimmed V and J ends, which lost 0 bases and 6 bases, there was a span of 10 bases. Germline V CDR1 and CDR2: SGHRS, YFSETQ. The CDR3 consists of 14 residues. Each library that profiled naive CD8 cells came from roughly 20,000 to 1,000,000 sorted cells with 10%, 30% or 50% RNA. Isolation of naive CD8 T cells was achieved by sorting on a CD8+CD4-CCR7+CD45RA+ phenotype. Sequencing was performed on naive CD8+ T cells from blood, with Jurkat cell RNA spiked in. Documented subset: FACS-sorted CD8+CD4-CCR7+CD45RA+ naive T cells. This chain connects TRBV5-1 to TRBJ2-1; D unclear. The receptor's source is a human donor in good health. Some libraries in this study had Jurkat cell RNA spiked in. This CDR3 is CASSLAFQANEQFF. The CDR3 DNA is TGCGCCAGCAGCTTGGCCTTTCAGGCCAATGAGCAGTTCTTC.